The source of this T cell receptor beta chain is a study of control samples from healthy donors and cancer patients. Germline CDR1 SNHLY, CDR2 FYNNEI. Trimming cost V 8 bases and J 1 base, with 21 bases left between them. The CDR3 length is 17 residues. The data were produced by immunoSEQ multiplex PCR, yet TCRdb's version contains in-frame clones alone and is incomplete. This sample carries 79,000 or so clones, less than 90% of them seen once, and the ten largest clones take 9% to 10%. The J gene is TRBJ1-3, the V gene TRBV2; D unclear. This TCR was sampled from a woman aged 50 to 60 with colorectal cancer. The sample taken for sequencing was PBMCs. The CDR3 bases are TGTGCCAGCCGCCCTGGGTCTCTGGGTAGTTCTGGAAACACCATATATTTT. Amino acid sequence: CASRPGSLGSSGNTIYF.